This TCR beta chain was retrieved from a study of T cells in Graves' hyperthyroidism and ophthalmopathy. About the research overall: The blood sample was taken at first diagnosis, before treatment began.

PBMCs were sourced from less than 12 ml fresh peripheral blood. Study outcomes and limitations: From stable hyperthyroidism, ophthalmopathy was set apart by a 13 V-J model. Blood held most thyroid clonotypes expanded above 0.001 frequency.

This CDR3 has 15 amino acids. CDR1 and CDR2 from the germline V gene are MDHEN and SYDVKM. Trimming removed 5 bases from V and 3 bases from J; junction bases left unmatched: 7. There were TCR beta CDR3 regions amplified from RNA transcripts. The primer set for the first-round RT-PCR of the TCR CDR3 was HTBI. TCRdb itself ran the multiplex PCR reads through MiXCR, one entry per CDR3 protein. The sample carries 600,000 to 650,000 distinct CDR3 sequences, roughly 15% recorded once. This clonotype has at least ten counts. As yet, its antigen is unknown. The chain employs TRBV28 and TRBJ2-1; 7 bases agree with TRBD1. This TCR came from a woman aged 25-40 years with Graves' hyperthyroidism. Material for sequencing was blood. CDR3 in amino acids: CASSGRDSLYNEQFF. The CDR3 region has the DNA TGTGCCAGCAGTGGCCGGGACAGCCTCTACAATGAGCAGTTCTTC.